This TCR beta chain is from a study of T cell responses to AZD1222 COVID-19 vaccine. Study-level background: Second-dose schedules of about 4 or about 12 weeks were combined. The study, taken as a whole, reports: Along spike, vaccine-associated CD4 TCRs were found throughout, with dominance at 160-218 and 743-854. Following two doses of AZD1222, Spike-specific TCR breadth and depth rose. At study baseline, merely a handful of AZD1222 recipients were seropositive.

Note on this clone: Antigen: not known.

V was cut by 5 bases and J by 7 bases, with 6 bases left in between. The CDR3 loop spans 12 amino acids. Produced via immunoSEQ multiplex PCR; TCRdb's table is partial and in-frame only. The sample has around 180,000 clones; 70% to 90% are singletons. The origin of this receptor is an adult in good health. V and J are TRBV12-3 or TRBV12-4 and TRBJ1-6; perhaps TRBD1 as D (5 bases). The sequences come from peripheral blood, collected on day 0 of AZD1222 vaccination. The CDR3 DNA reads as TGTGCCAGCAGTCGACAGAATTCACCCCTCCACTTT. Its translation is CASSRQNSPLHF.